Listed below are T cell receptor beta chains from one sample, sequenced in a study of blood T cell repertoires in COVID-19. Produced via immunoSEQ multiplex PCR; TCRdb's table is partial and in-frame only. The repertoire includes some 220,000 clones, approximately 86% of them detected once, and roughly 5.5% sits in the top ten. The sequenced sample was peripheral blood. Receptor source: a human donor in a cohort sampled during active COVID-19. The CDR3 runs from the conserved cysteine through the conserved F or W. A D gene is named only where the DNA matches it firmly. Clone size is stated in some rows and not others, as once, few, many or a class when expanded.

D: TRBD1; V: TRBV6-5; size: -; J: TRBJ1-2; DNA: TGTGCCAGCAGTTACCGAGGACAGGGGGGGTTCTATGGCTACACCTTC; CDR3: CASSYRGQGGFYGYTF
D: -; V: TRBV18; size: few; J: TRBJ2-1; DNA: TGTGCCAGCTCACCACCTAGCGGTACGGATGAGCAGTTCTTC; CDR3: CASSPPSGTDEQFF
D: -; V: TRBV5-1; size: once; J: TRBJ1-1; DNA: TGCGCCAGCAGCTGGGGGCAGAACGCTGAAGCTTTCTTT; CDR3: CASSWGQNAEAFF
D: TRBD2; V: TRBV7-9; size: -; J: TRBJ2-6; DNA: TGTGCCAGCACCCGGGGAGGGAGCTCTGGGGCCAACGTCCTGACTTTC; CDR3: CASTRGGSSGANVLTF
D: TRBD2; V: TRBV11-2; size: -; J: TRBJ2-1; DNA: TGTGCCAGCAGCTTAGCTTTAGCGGGGCTGTACAATGAGCAGTTCTTC; CDR3: CASSLALAGLYNEQFF
D: TRBD2; V: TRBV9; size: -; J: TRBJ2-1; DNA: TGTGCCAGCAGCGTAGCTCGAGGCGGGGGGAACAATGAGCAGTTCTTC; CDR3: CASSVARGGGNNEQFF
D: TRBD2; V: TRBV11-3; size: -; J: TRBJ2-1; DNA: TGTGCCAGCAGCCCCGAGCGGGGACTAGCGGGGTCTCTGAATGAGCAGTTCTTC; CDR3: CASSPERGLAGSLNEQFF
D: TRBD1; V: TRBV5-1; size: -; J: TRBJ2-5; DNA: TGCGCCAGCAGCACAGGACAGGGGGCTCAAGAGACCCAGTACTTC; CDR3: CASSTGQGAQETQYF
D: -; V: TRBV5-4; size: -; J: TRBJ2-1; DNA: TGTGCCAGCAGCACGACAGGAGCTGCCTACAATGAGCAGTTCTTC; CDR3: CASSTTGAAYNEQFF
D: TRBD1; V: TRBV5-4; size: -; J: TRBJ2-3; DNA: TGTGCCAGCAGCTTGGACGGGACAGCCGTCACAGATACGCAGTATTTT; CDR3: CASSLDGTAVTDTQYF
D: -; V: TRBV7-7; size: -; J: TRBJ2-2; DNA: TGTGCTAGCAGCCCTAGCCGGCGTGCGACTGGCGGGGAGCTGTTTTTT; CDR3: CASSPSRRATGGELFF
D: TRBD2; V: TRBV4-1; size: -; J: TRBJ2-2; DNA: TGCGCCAGCAGCCCTTATAGCGGGAGGAACACCGGGGAGCTGTTTTTT; CDR3: CASSPYSGRNTGELFF
D: TRBD1; V: TRBV5-6; size: -; J: TRBJ2-1; DNA: TGTGCCAGCAGCTTAGGGACAGGGTCCGGTAATGAGCAGTTCTTC; CDR3: CASSLGTGSGNEQFF
D: -; V: TRBV15; size: -; J: TRBJ2-2; DNA: TGTGCCACCAGCAAATCGGGTATTAACACCGGGGAGCTGTTTTTT; CDR3: CATSKSGINTGELFF
D: TRBD1; V: TRBV7-3; size: -; J: TRBJ2-6; DNA: TGTGCCAGCAGCTTAAGGGGGACAGGAAGCTCTGGGGCCAACGTCCTGACTTTC; CDR3: CASSLRGTGSSGANVLTF
D: -; V: TRBV5-1; size: -; J: TRBJ2-7; DNA: TGCGCCAGCAGCTTGGGAAGTTTAGGGAGATTATCCTACGAGCAGTACTTC; CDR3: CASSLGSLGRLSYEQYF
D: -; V: TRBV2; size: -; J: TRBJ1-1; DNA: TGTGCCACCCTGGGGCAGAACACTGAAGCTTTCTTT; CDR3: CATLGQNTEAFF